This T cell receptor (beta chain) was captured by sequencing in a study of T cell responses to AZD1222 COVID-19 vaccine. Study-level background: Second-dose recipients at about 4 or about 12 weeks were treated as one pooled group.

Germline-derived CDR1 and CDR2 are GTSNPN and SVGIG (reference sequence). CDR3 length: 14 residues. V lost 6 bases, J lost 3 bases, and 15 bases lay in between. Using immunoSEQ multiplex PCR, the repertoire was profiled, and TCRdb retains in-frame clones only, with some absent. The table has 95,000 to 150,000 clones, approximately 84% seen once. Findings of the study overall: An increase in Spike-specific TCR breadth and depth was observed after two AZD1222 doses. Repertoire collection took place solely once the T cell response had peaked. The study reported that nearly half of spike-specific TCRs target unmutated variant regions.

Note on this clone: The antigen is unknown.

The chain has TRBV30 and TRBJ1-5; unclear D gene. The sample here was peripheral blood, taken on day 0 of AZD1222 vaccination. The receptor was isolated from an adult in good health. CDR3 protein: CACSRNGVNQPQHF. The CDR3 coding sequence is TGTGCCTGTTCCCGTAACGGGGTCAATCAGCCCCAGCATTTT.